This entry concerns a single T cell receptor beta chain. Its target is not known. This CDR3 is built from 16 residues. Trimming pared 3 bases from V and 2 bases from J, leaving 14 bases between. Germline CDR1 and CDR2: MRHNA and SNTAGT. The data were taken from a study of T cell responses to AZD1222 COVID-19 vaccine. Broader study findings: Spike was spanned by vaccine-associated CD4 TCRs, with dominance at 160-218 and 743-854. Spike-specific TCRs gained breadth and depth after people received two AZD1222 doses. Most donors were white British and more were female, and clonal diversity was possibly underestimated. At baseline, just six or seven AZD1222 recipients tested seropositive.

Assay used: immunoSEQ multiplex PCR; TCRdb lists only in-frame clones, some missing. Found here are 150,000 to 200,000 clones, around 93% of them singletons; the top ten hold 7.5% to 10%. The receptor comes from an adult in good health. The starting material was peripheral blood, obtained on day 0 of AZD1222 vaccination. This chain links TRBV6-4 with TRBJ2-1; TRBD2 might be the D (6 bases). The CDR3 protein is CASSDIPGVTYNEQFF. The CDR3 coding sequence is TGTGCCAGCAGTGATATCCCGGGAGTTACCTACAATGAGCAGTTCTTC.